This TCR beta chain was profiled in a study of pediatric ulcerative colitis (dated by TCRdb to between 2018 and 2021). Regarding the study in general: Several ulcerative colitis patients had pancolitis and two had left-sided colitis, with histology consistent with ulcerative colitis in all. By Pediatric Ulcerative Colitis Activity Index, mild disease was classified in a couple of patients, moderate disease in several and acute severe colitis in three. From about ten newly diagnosed, treatment-naive pediatric ulcerative colitis patients and a handful of non-IBD control children, paired blood and rectal samples were collected. Study-wide findings and limitations: Only four individuals were included in the healthy control group, which was small. For technical reasons, blood samples from two patients gave substantially fewer templates, and these samples were excluded from the blood-rectal overlap analysis. Blood-derived T cells may have been included in the rectal pinch biopsies, particularly in patients with overt colitis. Repertoires were derived from total lymphocyte DNA, so rare subsets such as regulatory T cells may have patterns not reflected. Features of the rectal repertoire distinguished controls, mild-moderate colitis patients and acute severe colitis patients, and in acute severe colitis rectal diversity was lower because of clonal expansions. Significantly higher autologous blood-rectal clonal overlap was found in ulcerative colitis patients than in controls, which suggested increased T cell trafficking to inflamed tissue. A couple of rectal CDR3 clonotypes turned up in every ulcerative colitis patient but in none of the controls.

As to this clone: The antigen it binds to is not known. No base qualities exist here, and no much larger clone lies one base off it.

Through the immunoSEQ TRB Survey service, multiplex V and J primers were used to amplify rearranged CDR3 beta regions from genomic DNA. Survey-level sequencing depth of up to 500,000 reads per sample was used to keep depth equal across samples. The libraries were purified and pooled, then sequenced using Illumina technology. Regarding the original processing steps: immunoSEQ online tools were used for productive clonality, sample overlap, pairwise scatters, CDR3 beta length, V/D/J gene usage and productiveness. Alongside Shannon and Simpson indices, calculated diversity was computed as the number of unique rearrangements divided by total templates, multiplied by 100. Principal component analysis was performed on Z-score normalized data with the R prcomp function and the ggbiplot package. Morisita's index was used to quantify the clonal overlap between blood and rectum within each subject. TCRdb carries this immuneACCESS record with in-frame sequences only. Its versions omit some clonotypes, under half of them owing to an unresolved V gene in the studies checked, with the rest unexplained. V, J and clone size were drawn from that table, and D and trimming were deduced from the DNA. The table for this sample lists 30,000 to 35,000 clones; roughly 81% of them were counted only once. Clones ranked in the top ten supply 1.1% of the sample.

During colonoscopy, one to two pinch biopsies were obtained from the rectum for research. Before the diagnostic colonoscopy, none of the ulcerative colitis patients had been given immunosuppressive medication. Before DNA isolation, rectal biopsies were subjected to proteinase K digestion. The Wizard kit (Promega) was used to extract genomic DNA from both blood and intestinal samples. The germline V gene supplies CDR1 ENHRY and CDR2 SYGVKD. A distance of 13 bases separates the germline ends of V and J, which lose 7 bases and 10 bases respectively. Inclusive of the bounding cysteine and phenylalanine, the CDR3 is 11 residues long. Of all the DNA, just the CDR3 is kept, 33 bases in frame from base 1.

The sequenced sample was gut tissue. The receptor was derived from a boy aged 10-17 years with mild ulcerative colitis. This chain is built from TRBV10-3 and TRBJ1-2; the D region possibly corresponds to TRBD1 (6 bases align). The encoded CDR3 is CAIKNRDDYTF. The nucleotide sequence is TGTGCCATCAAAAACAGGGACGACTACACCTTC.